This T cell receptor beta chain appears in the sequencing data of a study of OX40 agonist ivuxolimab in advanced cancers. Peripheral blood came from all dose cohorts at three timepoints. The method was immunoSEQ multiplex PCR; TCRdb's version includes in-frame clones alone and lacks a portion of them. The sample yields over 30,000 clones, roughly 78% seen once. Germline V gene lookup returns CDR1 SGHDT and CDR2 YYEEEE. This CDR3 comprises 14 residues. V was pared by 2 bases and J by 8 bases, with 7 bases of the junction left unmatched. The starting material was CD4+ or CD8+ T cells sorted from blood, obtained in a trial of the OX40 agonist ivuxolimab. The V and J genes are TRBV5-6 and TRBJ2-3; 8 nucleotides align to TRBD1. The origin of this receptor is an adult with an advanced solid tumor such as melanoma, head and neck, liver or kidney cancer. CDR3 loop: CASSFQGARGTQYF. DNA for the CDR3: TGTGCCAGCAGCTTCCAGGGGGCGCGGGGTACGCAGTATTTT.